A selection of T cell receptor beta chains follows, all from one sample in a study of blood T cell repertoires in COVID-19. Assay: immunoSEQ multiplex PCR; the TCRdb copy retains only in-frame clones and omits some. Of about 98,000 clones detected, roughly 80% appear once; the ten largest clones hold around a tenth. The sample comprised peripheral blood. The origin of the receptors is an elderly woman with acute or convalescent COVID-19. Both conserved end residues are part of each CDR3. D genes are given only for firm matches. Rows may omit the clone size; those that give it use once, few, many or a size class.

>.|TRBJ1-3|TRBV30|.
TGTGCCTGGAACAGGGAGTCTGGAAACACCATATATTTT
CAWNRESGNTIYF
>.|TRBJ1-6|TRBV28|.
TGTGCCAGCAGTTTATTTCCAGCCTATAATTCACCCCTCCACTTT
CASSLFPAYNSPLHF
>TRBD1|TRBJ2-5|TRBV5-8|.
TGTGCCAGCAGCCCCGGGACAGGGAATACTATGGGAGAGACCCAGTACTTC
CASSPGTGNTMGETQYF
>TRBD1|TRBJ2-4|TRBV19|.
TGTGCCAGTAGTATACAGGGGGCTATGGGAAACATTCAGTACTTC
CASSIQGAMGNIQYF
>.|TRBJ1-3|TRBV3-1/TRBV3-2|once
TGTGCCAGCAAACCCCACACGTTCGACACCATATATTTT
CASKPHTFDTIYF
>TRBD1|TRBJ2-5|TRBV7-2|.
TGTGCCAGCAGCCCACTGGACAGGCAAGAGACCCAGTACTTC
CASSPLDRQETQYF
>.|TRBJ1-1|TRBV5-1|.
TGCGCCAGCAGACGCAGACAGGACGACACTGAAGCTTTCTTT
CASRRRQDDTEAFF
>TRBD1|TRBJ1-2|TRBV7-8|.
TGTGCCAGCAGCTTAGACAGGGGAGATTATGGCTACACCTTC
CASSLDRGDYGYTF
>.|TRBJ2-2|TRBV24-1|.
TGTGCCACCAGTGATTGGGGCTTCCGGGACTCCACCGGGGAGCTGTTTTTT
CATSDWGFRDSTGELFF
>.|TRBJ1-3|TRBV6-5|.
TGTGCCAGCAGCCCGGGTCTCTCTGGAAACACCATATATTTT
CASSPGLSGNTIYF
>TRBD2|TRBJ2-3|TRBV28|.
TGTGCCAGCATAGCGGGGGGCACAGATACGCAGTATTTT
CASIAGGTDTQYF
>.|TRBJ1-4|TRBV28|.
TGTGCCAGCAGTTTATCGTTGGGCGGGAATGAAAAACTGTTTTTT
CASSLSLGGNEKLFF
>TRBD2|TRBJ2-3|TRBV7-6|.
TGTGCCAGCAGCTTAGCACTAGCGGGGCAACCCACAGATACGCAGTATTTT
CASSLALAGQPTDTQYF
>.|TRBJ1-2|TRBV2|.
TGTGCCAGCAGTGGACAGGCTAACTATGGCTACACCTTC
CASSGQANYGYTF
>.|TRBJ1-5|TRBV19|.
TGTGCCAGTAGTATGGCCCTCAGGACAGTTAGCAATCAGCCCCAGCATTTT
CASSMALRTVSNQPQHF
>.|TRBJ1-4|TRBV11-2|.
TGTGCCAGCAGCCCCGGACAGAGTTGGTCTAATGAAAAACTGTTTTTT
CASSPGQSWSNEKLFF
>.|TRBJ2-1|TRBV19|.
TGTGCCAGTGGCGGGGTTGTCGATGAGCAGTTCTTC
CASGGVVDEQFF
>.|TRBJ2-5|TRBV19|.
TGTGCCAGTAGTATTCGGACAGCAAAAGAGACCCAGTACTTC
CASSIRTAKETQYF
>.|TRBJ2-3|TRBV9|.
TGTGCCAGCAGCGCCGCGGGGACCAGGGATACGCAGTATTTT
CASSAAGTRDTQYF
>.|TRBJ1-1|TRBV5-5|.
TGTGCCAGCAGCCTATCGGCAGGGCTGAACACTGAAGCTTTCTTT
CASSLSAGLNTEAFF
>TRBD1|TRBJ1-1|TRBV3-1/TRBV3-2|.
TGTGCCAGCATCGCAGGGGGAGCCACTGAAGCTTTCTTT
CASIAGGATEAFF
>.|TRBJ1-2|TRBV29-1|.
TGCAGCGTGGCTGACTATGGCTACACCTTC
CSVADYGYTF
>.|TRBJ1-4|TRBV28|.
TGTGCCAGCGTTTATTCGGGAAGGAGAGATGAAAAACTGTTTTTT
CASVYSGRRDEKLFF
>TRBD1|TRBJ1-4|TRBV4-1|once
TGCGCCAGCAGCACAGGACGACAGGGGGCTAATGAAAAACTGTTTTTT
CASSTGRQGANEKLFF
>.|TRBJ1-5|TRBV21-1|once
TGTGCCAGGGGCCTGTGGATAGAGCATCAGCCCCAGCATTTT
CARGLWIEHQPQHF
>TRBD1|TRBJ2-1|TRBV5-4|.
TGTGCCAGCAGCTTGGGCCGGGGCAGGGGGCTTTCTCATGAGCAGTTCTTC
CASSLGRGRGLSHEQFF
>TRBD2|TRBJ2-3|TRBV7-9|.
TGTGCCAGCAGCTTAGTAGCGGGGCCAAGCACAGATACGCAGTATTTT
CASSLVAGPSTDTQYF
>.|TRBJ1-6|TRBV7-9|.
TGTGCCAGCAGACTAGGACCGTCTTCACCCCTCCACTTT
CASRLGPSSPLHF
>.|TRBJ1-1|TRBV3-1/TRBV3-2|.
TGTGCCAGCAGCCAACTCGGGAGGGGGAACACTGAAGCTTTCTTT
CASSQLGRGNTEAFF
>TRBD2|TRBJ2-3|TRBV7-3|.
TGTGCCAGCAGCCGCGGGGGGGACGGCACAGATACGCAGTATTTT
CASSRGGDGTDTQYF
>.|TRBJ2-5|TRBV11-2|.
TGTGCCAGCAGCTCTTACAGGGTGAGGGGCCTCCAAGAGACCCAGTACTTC
CASSSYRVRGLQETQYF
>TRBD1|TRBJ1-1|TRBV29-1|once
TGCAGCGTTAAGGGACAGGGGGGCACTGAAGCTTTCTTT
CSVKGQGGTEAFF
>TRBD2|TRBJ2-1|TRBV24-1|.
TGTGCCACCAGTGATTCTGGACTAGCTGTCAATGAGCAGTTCTTC
CATSDSGLAVNEQFF
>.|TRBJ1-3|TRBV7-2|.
TGTGCCAGCAGCGCCGCGGAGGGTAGTAGAAACACCATATATTTT
CASSAAEGSRNTIYF
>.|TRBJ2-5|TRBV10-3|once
TGTGCCATCAGTGACGCGGGGAAAGAGACCCAGTACTTC
CAISDAGKETQYF
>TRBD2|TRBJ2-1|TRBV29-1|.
TGCAGCGTAGGGGCGGGGGGTCTCCGCGGGAATGAGCAGTTCTTC
CSVGAGGLRGNEQFF
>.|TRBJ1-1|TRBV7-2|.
TGTGCCAGCAGCTTAGTGGGCAGGGCCCCAGAAGCTTTCTTT
CASSLVGRAPEAFF
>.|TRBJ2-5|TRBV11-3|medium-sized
TGTGCCAGCAGCAAGGGGGGGTCCCAAGAGACCCAGTACTTC
CASSKGGSQETQYF
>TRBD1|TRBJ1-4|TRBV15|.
TGTGCCACCAGCAGAGATAGAGGGGGCGGTGAAAAACTGTTTTTT
CATSRDRGGGEKLFF
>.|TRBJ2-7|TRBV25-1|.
TGTGCCAGCAGTCAATTCAGGGGAGACGAGCAGTACTTC
CASSQFRGDEQYF
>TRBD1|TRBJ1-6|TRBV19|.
TGTGCCAGTAATTATCGACAGGGGGAGGCTAATTCACCCCTCCACTTT
CASNYRQGEANSPLHF
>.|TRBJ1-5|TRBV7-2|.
TGTGCCAGCAGCTTAGCGTGGGGGAGGGGCAATCAGCCCCAGCATTTT
CASSLAWGRGNQPQHF
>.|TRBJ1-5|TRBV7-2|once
TGTGCCAGCAGCCCCTTTCGACAGGGCAATCAGCCCCAGCATTTT
CASSPFRQGNQPQHF
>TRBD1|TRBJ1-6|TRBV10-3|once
TGTGCCATCAGGGGACAGGGCGGTTCACCCCTCCACTTT
CAIRGQGGSPLHF
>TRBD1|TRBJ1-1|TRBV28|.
TGTGCCAGCAGGAAATTTCAGGGGGCGCAAACTGAAGCTTTCTTT
CASRKFQGAQTEAFF
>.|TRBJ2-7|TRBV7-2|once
TGTGCCAGCAGCGGGGCCGGGACCAATGCGGGGGAGCAGTACTTC
CASSGAGTNAGEQYF
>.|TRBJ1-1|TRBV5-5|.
TGTGCCAGCAGCTTGGAGGTAGTACAGGGTAGGAACACTGAAGCTTTCTTT
CASSLEVVQGRNTEAFF
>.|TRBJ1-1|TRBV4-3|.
TGCGCCAGCAGCCAACAAGATGGCCGACTCCTGATGGTCTTT
CASSQQDGRLLMVF
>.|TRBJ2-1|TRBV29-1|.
TGCAGCGTTGTTGGCGGGGCGGTCTTCAATGAGCAGTTCTTC
CSVVGGAVFNEQFF
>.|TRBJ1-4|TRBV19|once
TGTGCCAGTAGCATACAGTCGACTAATGAAAAACTGTTTTTT
CASSIQSTNEKLFF
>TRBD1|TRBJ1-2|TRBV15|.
TGTGCCACCAGCAGAGATAGAGACAGGGGGCGCGTTGGCTACACCTTC
CATSRDRDRGRVGYTF
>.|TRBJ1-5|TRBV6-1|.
TGTGCCAGCAGTGAACAGTACAATCAGCCCCAGCATTTT
CASSEQYNQPQHF